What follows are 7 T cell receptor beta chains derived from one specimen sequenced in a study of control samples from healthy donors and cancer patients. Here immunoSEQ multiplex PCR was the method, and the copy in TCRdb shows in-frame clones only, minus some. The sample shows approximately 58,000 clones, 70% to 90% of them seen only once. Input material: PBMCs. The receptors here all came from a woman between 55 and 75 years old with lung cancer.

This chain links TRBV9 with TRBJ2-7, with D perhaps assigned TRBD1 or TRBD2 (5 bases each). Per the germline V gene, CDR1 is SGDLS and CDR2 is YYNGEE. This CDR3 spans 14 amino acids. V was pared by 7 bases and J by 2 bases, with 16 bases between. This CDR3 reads CASGLTATTYEQYF. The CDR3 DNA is TGTGCCAGCGGACTGACAGCTACGACCTACGAGCAGTACTTC.

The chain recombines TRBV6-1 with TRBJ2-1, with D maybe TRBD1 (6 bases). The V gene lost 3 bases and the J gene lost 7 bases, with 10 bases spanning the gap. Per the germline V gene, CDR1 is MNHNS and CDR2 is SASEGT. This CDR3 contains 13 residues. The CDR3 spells CASSEGAFNEQFF. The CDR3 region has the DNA TGTGCCAGCAGTGAGGGGGCTTTTAATGAGCAGTTCTTC.

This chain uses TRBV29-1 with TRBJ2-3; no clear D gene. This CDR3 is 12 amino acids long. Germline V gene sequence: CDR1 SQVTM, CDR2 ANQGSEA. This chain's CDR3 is CTLSQGTDTQYF. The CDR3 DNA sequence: TGCACCTTATCTCAAGGCACAGATACGCAGTATTTT.

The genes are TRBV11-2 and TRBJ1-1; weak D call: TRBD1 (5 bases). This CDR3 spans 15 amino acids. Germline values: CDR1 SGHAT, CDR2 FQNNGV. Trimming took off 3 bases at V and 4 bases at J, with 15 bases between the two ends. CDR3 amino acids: CASSFQLRGSTEAFF. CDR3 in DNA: TGTGCCAGCAGCTTTCAATTGCGGGGCAGCACTGAAGCTTTCTTT.

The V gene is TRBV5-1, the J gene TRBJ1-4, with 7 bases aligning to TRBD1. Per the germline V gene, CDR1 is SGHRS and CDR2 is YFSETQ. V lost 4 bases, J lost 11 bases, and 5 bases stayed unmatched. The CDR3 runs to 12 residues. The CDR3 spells CASSSQGGKLFF. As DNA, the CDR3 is TGCGCCAGCAGCAGCCAGGGGGGGAAACTGTTTTTT.

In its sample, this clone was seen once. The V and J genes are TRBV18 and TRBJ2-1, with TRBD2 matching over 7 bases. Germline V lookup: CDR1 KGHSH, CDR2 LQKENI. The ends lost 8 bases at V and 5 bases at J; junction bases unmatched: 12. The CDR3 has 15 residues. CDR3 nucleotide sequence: TGTGCCAGCGGGGGGGTGTCGGCTTGGGACAATGAGCAGTTCTTC. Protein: CASGGVSAWDNEQFF.

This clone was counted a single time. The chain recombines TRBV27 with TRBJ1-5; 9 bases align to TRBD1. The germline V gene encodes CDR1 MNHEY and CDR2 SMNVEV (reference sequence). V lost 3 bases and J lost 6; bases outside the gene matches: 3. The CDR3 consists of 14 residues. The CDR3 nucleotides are TGTGCCAGCAGTTTCACAGGGGGCGGTCAGCCCCAGCATTTT. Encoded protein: CASSFTGGGQPQHF.